This paragraph reports one T cell receptor (beta chain). The antigen remains unidentified. This entry comes from a study of cytomegalovirus exposure and HLA in healthy donors. Study-level findings and limits: In a later analysis, roughly 17,000 TCR beta sequences were associated with HLA alleles at 0.05 false discovery rate. When a later analysis was performed, an Asian-associated ancestry cluster reportedly had fewer N-insertions than the approximately 690-donor mean. Later work showed greater clonal expansion in HLA-associated TCR beta chains than in equally common others. In vitro testing confirmed a few CMV-associated chains as specific for CMV antigens.

60 Vbeta and 13 Jbeta primers were used in PCR. Sequencing was performed with immunoSEQ multiplex PCR; in TCRdb, only in-frame clones are kept and a portion is missing. The sample yields over 150,000 clones, 68% seen once. With V trimmed by 2 bases and J by 0 bases, 5 bases remained unmatched. CDR1 and CDR2 (germline): SGHRS, YFSETQ. CDR3 size: 16 residues. Material for sequencing was PBMCs. The rearrangement joins TRBV5-1 to TRBJ1-3; 7 bases are a match to TRBD1. The clonotype originates from a man aged 50-59 years in good health and CMV-seronegative. In DNA form, the CDR3 reads TGCGCCAGCAGCTTCGACAGGGTCATCTCTGGAAACACCATATATTTT. It is translated as CASSFDRVISGNTIYF.